These 12 T cell receptor beta chains were sequenced from one sample in a study of blood T cell repertoires in COVID-19. Assay used: immunoSEQ multiplex PCR; TCRdb lists only in-frame clones, some missing. The repertoire holds 300,000 to 400,000 clones, with 80% to 90% as singletons. The sequencing sample was made of PBMCs or T cells enriched from blood (not recorded which). These receptors were taken from a man between 18 and 29 years old who had recovered from COVID-19.

Only one count was recorded for this clone. The V gene is TRBV18, the J gene TRBJ1-1; 8 bases fit TRBD1. Germline V gene data show CDR1 as KGHSH and CDR2 as LQKENI. J lost 7 bases, V lost 3 bases, and 4 bases had no gene match. This CDR3 comprises 13 residues. The CDR3 protein is CASSPDRESEAFF. DNA for the CDR3: TGTGCCAGCTCACCGGACAGGGAGAGTGAAGCTTTCTTT.

The rearrangement uses TRBV7-3 and TRBJ2-2; 8 bases are shared with TRBD1. CDR1 SGHTA and CDR2 FQGTGA come from the germline V gene. The CDR3 runs 14 residues. With V trimmed by 4 bases and J by 4 bases, 2 bases remained unmatched. In DNA form, the CDR3 reads TGTGCCAGCAGCTCACAGGGGGTCACCGGGGAGCTGTTTTTT. This translates into CASSSQGVTGELFF. Using reference TRBV7-3 and TRBJ2-2 for the parts outside the CDR3, the full variable domain is GAGVSQTPSNKVTEKGKYVELRCDPISGHTALYWYRQSLGQGPEFLIYFQGTGAADDSGLPNDRFFAVRPEGSVSTLKIQRTERGDSAVYLCASSSQGVTGELFFGEGSRLTVL.

The V gene is TRBV5-1, the J gene TRBJ2-2, with D possibly TRBD2 on 5 matching bases. From germline, CDR1 is SGHRS and CDR2 YFSETQ. The V and J ends lost 6 bases and 5 bases respectively, with 14 bases between them. The length of the CDR3 is 14 residues. The CDR3 DNA reads as TGCGCCAGCACCGGGATGAGAGGAACCGGGGAGCTGTTTTTT. This translates into CASTGMRGTGELFF.

The V and J genes are TRBV28 and TRBJ1-2; TRBD1 is a possible D gene (5 bases). V shed 2 bases and J shed 8 bases, with 12 bases lying between them. Germline lookup yields CDR1 MDHEN and CDR2 SYDVKM. This CDR3 comprises 13 residues. CDR3 loop: CASSLGARGGYTF. The CDR3, as DNA: TGTGCCAGCAGTTTAGGGGCCCGTGGAGGCTACACCTTC.

The chain joins TRBV5-1 to TRBJ2-7; D is possibly TRBD2 (5 bases). Germline CDR1 SGHRS, CDR2 YFSETQ. V was clipped by 3 bases and J by 0 bases, with 7 bases between them. The CDR3 is 13 residues long. The CDR3: CASSSGDSYEQYF. The CDR3 DNA reads as TGCGCCAGCAGCTCCGGGGACTCCTACGAGCAGTACTTC.

The rearrangement links TRBV7-9 to TRBJ2-2; possible D gene TRBD2, 6 bases. This CDR3 is built from 15 residues. Germline V gives CDR1 SEHNR, CDR2 FQNEAQ (reference sequence). V shed 3 bases and J shed 4 bases, with 12 bases lying between them. The CDR3, as DNA: TGTGCCAGCAGCTTCTGGGGGGTTGGCACCGGGGAGCTGTTTTTT. As protein: CASSFWGVGTGELFF.

The rearrangement links TRBV18 to TRBJ1-3, with a tentative D call TRBD1 (5 bases). Germline loops: CDR1 KGHSH, CDR2 LQKENI. This CDR3 spans 15 amino acids. V lost 5 bases, J lost 1 base, and 12 bases lay in between. CDR3 sequence: CASSNTGTSGNTIYF. The CDR3 DNA is TGTGCCAGCTCAAACACAGGTACATCTGGAAACACCATATATTTT.

The gene calls are TRBV5-5 and TRBJ1-4; D is perhaps TRBD1 (5 bases). The length of the CDR3 is 17 residues. CDR1 is SGHKS and CDR2 is YYEKEE in the germline V gene (reference sequence). V was pared by 2 bases and J by 0 bases, with 14 bases between. The CDR3 is CASSLKRQNPTNEKLFF. The CDR3 nucleotides are TGTGCCAGCAGCTTAAAGCGACAGAACCCAACTAATGAAAAACTGTTTTTT. The full variable domain, completed using reference TRBV5-5 and TRBJ1-4, is DAGVTQSPTHLIKTRGQQVTLRCSPISGHKSVSWYQQVLGQGPQFIFQYYEKEERGRGNFPDRFSARQFPNYSSELNVNALLLGDSALYLCASSLKRQNPTNEKLFFGSGTQLSVL.

The chain employs TRBV5-1 and TRBJ1-1; D unresolved. The CDR3 contains 14 residues. V dropped 4 bases and J dropped 5 bases, with 15 bases sitting between them. Germline loops: CDR1 SGHRS, CDR2 YFSETQ. The CDR3 region has the DNA TGCGCCAGCAGCCCTGGGGAGGTGGGAACTGAAGCTTTCTTT. As protein: CASSPGEVGTEAFF. The complete variable domain, with remaining parts taken from reference TRBV5-1 and TRBJ1-1, reads KAGVTQTPRYLIKTRGQQVTLSCSPISGHRSVSWYQQTPGQGLQFLFEYFSETQRNKGNFPGRFSGRQFSNSRSEMNVSTLELGDSALYLCASSPGEVGTEAFFGQGTRLTVV.

The chain couples TRBV4-1 to TRBJ2-3; the match to TRBD1 covers 9 bases. In germline, CDR1 is MGHRA, CDR2 YSYEKL. The CDR3 spans 17 residues. Trimming removed 0 bases from V and 6 bases from J; junction bases left unmatched: 10. The CDR3 DNA reads as TGCGCCAGCAGCCAAGACTGGGACAGGGAAAGATGGGATACGCAGTATTTT. Its translation: CASSQDWDRERWDTQYF.

The CDR3 nucleotides are TGTGCCAGCAGCTTAGAGGGGGCGGGGTACTCCTACGAGCAGTACTTC. Translation gives CASSLEGAGYSYEQYF. The chain is built from TRBV7-8 and TRBJ2-7, with D perhaps matching TRBD1 (7 bases). The CDR3 sequence is 16 residues long. Germline V gene lookup returns CDR1 SGHVS and CDR2 FQNEAQ. The V end was cut by 1 base, the J end by 0 bases, with 13 bases between.

This rearrangement joins TRBV5-1 to TRBJ1-2; a possible D gene is TRBD1 (5 bases). Per the germline V gene, CDR1 is SGHRS and CDR2 is YFSETQ. V lost 3 bases and J lost 6, with 12 bases in between. The CDR3 consists of 13 residues. Written as DNA, the CDR3 is TGCGCCAGCAGCTCAGTCGGGGGAAATGGCTACACCTTC. Its translation: CASSSVGGNGYTF.